A single sample gave rise to the 2 T cell receptor beta chains below, sequenced in a study of T cell changes during pregnancy in multiple sclerosis. The protocol was immunoSEQ multiplex PCR, while the TCRdb copy is restricted to in-frame clones and leaves out a portion. The sample lists approximately 31,000 clones, about 89% occurring once. The specimen was CD8+ T cells from peripheral blood mononuclear cells, collected in the second trimester of pregnancy. The receptors were sampled from a female donor with multiple sclerosis, enrolled in a pregnancy study.

The count of this clone is one. This chain links TRBV4-3 with TRBJ2-7; no firm D call. The V end lost 3 bases, the J end lost 5 bases, and 17 bases lay between the germline ends. The CDR3 has 15 residues. CDR1 and CDR2 (germline): LGHNA, YSLEER. CDR3 sequence reads: CASSHDLYTTNEQYF. The CDR3 region has the DNA TGCGCCAGCAGCCACGATCTTTACACCACCAACGAGCAGTACTTC.

The chain has TRBV7-9 and TRBJ2-5, with 8 bases identical to TRBD2. Looked up from germline, CDR1 is SEHNR and CDR2 is FQNEAQ (reference sequence). Losses at the gene ends were 3 bases for V and 4 bases for J; bases not matched to a gene: 7. The CDR3 is 15 amino acids. CDR3 bases: TGTGCCAGCAGCTTTAAAGCGGGAGATTCAGAGACCCAGTACTTC. This gives the protein CASSFKAGDSETQYF.